The 18 T cell receptor beta chains reported below all come from one sample, sequenced in a study of T cell responses to AZD1222 COVID-19 vaccine. Sequencing used immunoSEQ multiplex PCR; TCRdb keeps in-frame clones, though not all of them. Counted here are 80,000 to 95,000 clones, 88% occurring once; the ten biggest clones make up 6.5% to 8.5%. This sample comprised peripheral blood, obtained 28 days after the second AZD1222 dose. All receptors derive from an adult who received the AZD1222 COVID-19 vaccine.

The chain links TRBV7-2 to TRBJ1-5, with D hard to call. CDR1 is SGHTA, CDR2 FQGNSA, per germline. CDR3 length: 14 amino acids. The V end was cut by 1 base, the J end by 4 bases, with 8 bases between. The CDR3 DNA follows: TGTGCCAGCAGCTTAGATCCACGAAATCAGCCCCAGCATTTT. This gives the protein CASSLDPRNQPQHF.

The genes are TRBV6-5 and TRBJ1-5; TRBD1 might be the D (6 bases). The CDR3 runs to 15 residues. V was clipped by 5 bases and J by 5 bases, with 16 bases between them. The germline V gene has CDR1 MNHEY and CDR2 SVGAGI. CDR3 region: CASSTGFTRHQPQHF. The CDR3 nucleotides are TGTGCCAGCAGTACAGGGTTTACGCGCCATCAGCCCCAGCATTTT.

The chain couples TRBV24-1 to TRBJ1-6; TRBD1 might be the D (5 bases). Germline V gene data show CDR1 as KGHDR and CDR2 as SFDVKD. CDR3 length: 13 amino acids. Trimming shortened V by 8 bases and J by 7 bases, and 11 bases separated the two germline ends. Here the CDR3 reads CATTGVTNSPLHF. CDR3 coding DNA: TGTGCCACCACGGGGGTCACAAATTCACCCCTCCACTTT.

The J gene is TRBJ2-3, the V gene TRBV7-9, with 10 bases aligning to TRBD1. The J segment lost 3 bases and the V segment lost 5 bases, leaving 5 bases of the junction unmatched. Germline V CDR1 and CDR2: SEHNR, FQNEAQ (reference sequence). This CDR3 contains 15 residues. Here the CDR3 DNA reads TGTGCCAGCAGCCCACCGGGACAGGGGACAGATACGCAGTATTTT. Its protein is CASSPPGQGTDTQYF.

The J gene is TRBJ1-2, the V gene TRBV5-8; 8 positions agree with TRBD1. V shed 4 bases, J shed 8 bases, and the junction held 7 bases outside the gene matches. CDR1 SGHTS and CDR2 YDEGEE come from the germline V gene. The CDR3 extends over 13 amino acids. CDR3 loop: CASSRGTGSGYTF. The CDR3 DNA reads as TGTGCCAGCAGCCGGGGGACAGGCTCCGGCTACACCTTC.

The CDR3 DNA reads TGTGCCAGCAGCGTAGCGGCAGTATCCGGCAATGAGCAGTTCTTC. As protein: CASSVAAVSGNEQFF. This chain uses TRBV9 with TRBJ2-1; D is unresolved. The V gene lost 0 bases and the J gene lost 6 bases, with 13 bases spanning the gap. The CDR3 totals 15 residues. Per germline, CDR1 SGDLS and CDR2 YYNGEE.

CDR3: CASSEFGGLNTEAFF. The CDR3 DNA sequence: TGTGCCAGCAGTGAATTCGGCGGATTGAACACTGAAGCTTTCTTT. The chain uses TRBV6-1 and TRBJ1-1; D unresolved. Germline CDR1 and CDR2: MNHNS and SASEGT. The CDR3 runs 15 residues. V lost 2 bases, J lost 0 bases, and 10 bases lay in between.

The chain combines TRBV5-1 with TRBJ2-1, with D possibly TRBD2 on 6 matching bases. Germline V CDR1 and CDR2: SGHRS, YFSETQ. The length of the CDR3 is 15 residues. V gave up 9 bases and J gave up 2 bases, with 18 bases separating them. CDR3 in amino acids: CATAERLGAYNEQFF. DNA for the CDR3: TGCGCCACCGCAGAGCGACTAGGGGCCTACAATGAGCAGTTCTTC.

The chain uses TRBV24-1 and TRBJ1-2; no firm D call. The CDR3 is 14 amino acids. Germline values: CDR1 KGHDR, CDR2 SFDVKD. Trimming pared 1 base from V and 3 bases from J, leaving 8 bases between. The CDR3 loop reads CATSDLAVDYGYTF. Written as DNA, the CDR3 is TGTGCCACCAGTGATTTAGCAGTTGACTATGGCTACACCTTC.

The chain uses TRBV6-1 and TRBJ2-1, with 11 positions matching TRBD2. In germline, CDR1 is MNHNS, CDR2 SASEGT. V was clipped by 1 base and J by 6 bases; unmatched bases: 8. The CDR3 length is 17 residues. DNA of the CDR3: TGTGCCAGCAGTGAAGGTTTAGCGGGAGGGCCGATCAATGAGCAGTTCTTC. Protein product: CASSEGLAGGPINEQFF.

The V and J genes are TRBV9 and TRBJ1-4; weak D call: TRBD1 (5 bases). The germline V gene encodes CDR1 SGDLS and CDR2 YYNGEE. The CDR3 has 16 residues. Trimming shortened V by 3 bases and J by 0 bases, and 12 bases separated the two germline ends. The DNA for the CDR3 is TGTGCCAGCAGCGCCCAGCCGACAGCAACTAATGAAAAACTGTTTTTT. This sequence encodes CASSAQPTATNEKLFF. The full variable domain, in which reference TRBV9 and TRBJ1-4 provide the parts outside the CDR3, is DSGVTQTPKHLITATGQRVTLRCSPRSGDLSVYWYQQSLDQGLQFLIQYYNGEERAKGNILERFSAQQFPDLHSELNLSSLELGDSALYFCASSAQPTATNEKLFFGSGTQLSVL.

The chain carries TRBV30 and TRBJ1-2; D is perhaps TRBD1 (6 bases). CDR1 GTSNPN and CDR2 SVGIG come from the germline V gene (reference sequence). The CDR3 covers 14 residues. The V gene lost 5 bases and the J gene lost 4 bases, with 17 bases spanning the gap. CDR3 DNA sequence: TGTGCCTGGGGGGGACTTGGACAGCCCTATGGCTACACCTTC. It is translated as CAWGGLGQPYGYTF.

The rearrangement joins TRBV28 to TRBJ1-6; weak D call: TRBD1 (5 bases). The V gene's germline CDR1 is MDHEN and CDR2 SYDVKM. The CDR3 consists of 12 residues. V lost 4 bases and J 10 bases, leaving 8 bases between the germline ends. CDR3 DNA: TGTGCCAGCAGTTGGGGGGTATCACCCCTCCACTTT. Translated, it gives CASSWGVSPLHF.

The count of this clone is one. The chain employs TRBV4-2 and TRBJ2-1; D is ambiguous. This CDR3 has 16 residues. Germline V gene lookup returns CDR1 LGHNA and CDR2 YNFKEQ. Trimming stripped 0 bases from V and 4 bases from J, with 13 bases between. The CDR3 reads CASSQDPGLRYNEQFF. Written as DNA, the CDR3 is TGTGCCAGCAGCCAAGATCCCGGGCTCAGATACAATGAGCAGTTCTTC.

In its sample, this clone was seen once. The chain couples TRBV6-5 to TRBJ1-2; perhaps TRBD1 as D (5 bases). Per germline, CDR1 MNHEY and CDR2 SVGAGI. The CDR3 is 14 residues long. V gave up 5 bases and J gave up 8 bases, with 18 bases separating them. CDR3 loop: CASSSPRDERGYTF. The CDR3 nucleotides read TGTGCCAGCAGTAGCCCCCGGGACGAACGGGGCTACACCTTC.

This clone was counted a few times. The chain links TRBV7-6 to TRBJ2-2, with 9 bases that match TRBD1. Germline CDR1 SGHVS, CDR2 FNYEAQ. This CDR3 has 16 amino acids. The V gene end was trimmed by 0 bases and the J gene end by 4 bases; junction bases not matched to a gene: 3. As DNA, the CDR3 is TGTGCCAGCAGCTTAGCACAGGGGGCTGTCACCGGGGAGCTGTTTTTT. It translates to CASSLAQGAVTGELFF.

The V gene is TRBV19, the J gene TRBJ2-2; TRBD1 matches at 7 bases. Trimming at V came to 5 bases and at J to 4 bases, leaving 4 bases not matched to a gene. The CDR3 length is 14 residues. Germline loops: CDR1 LNHDA, CDR2 SQIVND (reference sequence). CDR3: CASSVTGITGELFF. For the CDR3, the DNA is TGTGCCAGTAGTGTGACAGGGATCACCGGGGAGCTGTTTTTT.

The chain carries TRBV7-6 and TRBJ1-2; TRBD1 matches at 9 bases. The CDR3 has 15 amino acids. V was pared by 2 bases and J by 8 bases, with 9 bases of the junction left unmatched. Germline lookup yields CDR1 SGHVS and CDR2 FNYEAQ. The CDR3 region has the DNA TGTGCCAGCAGCTTATACAGGGGGCGCTGTGGGGGCTACACCTTC. Amino acid sequence: CASSLYRGRCGGYTF.